One sample yielded the 30 T cell receptor beta chains listed below, sequenced in a study of OX40 agonist ivuxolimab in advanced cancers. The library was made by the immunoSEQ multiplex PCR assay. TCRdb stores this immuneACCESS table with in-frame sequences only. Part of the clones is absent; in the studies checked, under half of the shortfall reflects unresolved V genes, and no reason is known for the rest. The sample table shows nearly 80,000 clones, and almost 85% are seen once. Of the sample, approximately 25% is held by the ten largest clones. Specimen: CD4+ or CD8+ T cells sorted from blood, collected in a trial of the OX40 agonist ivuxolimab. The receptor set was obtained from an adult with an advanced solid tumor such as melanoma, head and neck, liver or kidney cancer.

The J gene is TRBJ2-3, the V gene TRBV18, with 8 positions matching TRBD1. CDR1 is KGHSH and CDR2 is LQKENI in the germline V gene. The CDR3 is 15 amino acids. Losses at the gene ends were 3 bases for V and 2 bases for J; bases not matched to a gene: 4. The CDR3, as DNA: TGTGCCAGCTCACCGAGCCAGGGGGCCACAGATACGCAGTATTTT. Protein sequence: CASSPSQGATDTQYF.

This chain links TRBV19 with TRBJ2-7; 7 bases fit TRBD1. CDR3 length: 14 amino acids. CDR1 LNHDA and CDR2 SQIVND come from the germline V gene (reference sequence). V was pared by 5 bases and J by 1 base, with 5 bases of the junction left unmatched. CDR3 in amino acids: CASSYRDSSYEQYF. CDR3 in DNA: TGTGCCAGTAGTTACCGGGACAGTTCCTACGAGCAGTACTTC.

This clone showed up just once. The genes are TRBV10-3 and TRBJ2-1; 12 bases fit TRBD2. CDR1 and CDR2 from the germline V gene are ENHRY and SYGVKD. This CDR3 spans 15 amino acids. Trimming at V came to 11 bases and at J to 9 bases, leaving 14 bases not matched to a gene. The CDR3 protein is CASRLAGVRLGEQFF. CDR3 coding DNA: TGTGCCTCACGACTAGCGGGAGTCCGCCTGGGTGAGCAGTTCTTC.

The gene calls are TRBV5-4 and TRBJ2-3, with D unresolved. The CDR3 is made up of 15 amino acids. Germline-derived CDR1 and CDR2 are SGHNT and YYREEE (reference sequence). Trimming pared 4 bases from V and 9 bases from J, leaving 21 bases between. The CDR3: CASSPDGSSPLTQYF. CDR3 coding DNA: TGTGCCAGCAGCCCGGATGGTTCTTCACCGTTGACGCAGTATTTT.

This rearrangement joins TRBV9 to TRBJ1-2, with no clear D. The CDR3 contains 13 residues. CDR1 and CDR2 from the germline V gene are SGDLS and YYNGEE. V lost 4 bases, J lost 3 bases, and 10 bases lay in between. As DNA, the CDR3 is TGTGCCAGCAGCCCCGAAAGGCACTATGGCTACACCTTC. Its protein is CASSPERHYGYTF.

The chain uses TRBV5-1 and TRBJ2-7, with a possible D match to TRBD1 (6 bases). Germline V lookup: CDR1 SGHRS, CDR2 YFSETQ. The CDR3 totals 14 residues. V was cut by 0 bases and J by 2 bases, with 9 bases left in between. CDR3 sequence (DNA): TGCGCCAGCAGCTTGGGACAGGACGCCTACGAGCAGTACTTC. The encoded protein is CASSLGQDAYEQYF.

The chain couples TRBV29-1 to TRBJ1-2, with D unresolved. The germline gives CDR1 SQVTM, CDR2 ANQGSEA. The CDR3 covers 13 residues. The V end was cut by 3 bases, the J end by 6 bases, with 14 bases between. The CDR3 bases are TGCAGCGTTGAGGGGAGTCGACAAGATGGCTACACCTTC. Its translation: CSVEGSRQDGYTF. Supplemented by reference TRBV29-1 and TRBJ1-2, the full variable domain reads SAVISQKPSRDICQRGTSLTIQCQVDSQVTMMFWYRQQPGQSLTLIATANQGSEATYESGFVIDKFPISRPNLTFSTLTVSNMSPEDSSIYLCSVEGSRQDGYTFGSGTRLTVV.

J is TRBJ1-4 and V is TRBV5-4, with D possibly being TRBD1 (5 bases). This CDR3 comprises 14 residues. With 6 bases removed from V and 8 bases from J, the gap between germline ends came to 17 bases. The germline V gene encodes CDR1 SGHNT and CDR2 YYREEE (reference sequence). The CDR3 reads CASTSQGSGEKLFF. CDR3 in DNA: TGTGCCAGCACCTCCCAGGGCTCGGGGGAAAAACTGTTTTTT.

This clone was counted once. This chain connects TRBV12-2 to TRBJ2-3. TRBV12-2 corresponds to a pseudogene. CDR3 length equals 14 residues. The CDR3 DNA is TGTGCAAGTCGCCCTCGGGCCGGAACAGATACGCAGTATTTT. Protein sequence: CASRPRAGTDTQYF.

The rearrangement links TRBV19 to TRBJ2-1; D gene ambiguous. Germline CDR1 LNHDA, CDR2 SQIVND (reference sequence). CDR3 length: 13 amino acids. Trimming removed 2 bases from V and 4 bases from J, with 6 bases in between. The CDR3 DNA follows: TGTGCCAGTAGTATAATCCGATACAATGAGCAGTTCTTC. Protein sequence: CASSIIRYNEQFF.

V and J are TRBV6-1 and TRBJ2-1, with D hard to call. The CDR3 is made up of 14 amino acids. Per germline, CDR1 MNHNS and CDR2 SASEGT. The V end lost 3 bases, the J end lost 0 bases, and 6 bases lay between the germline ends. The CDR3 protein is CASSDSSSYNEQFF. CDR3 coding DNA: TGTGCCAGCAGTGACTCGAGCTCCTACAATGAGCAGTTCTTC.

The chain joins TRBV7-2 to TRBJ2-7; D call uncertain. The CDR3 length is 12 residues. V shed 5 bases and J shed 0 bases, with 5 bases lying between them. Germline V gene data show CDR1 as SGHTA and CDR2 as FQGNSA. CDR3 coding DNA: TGTGCCAGCAGCCTACCCTCCTACGAGCAGTACTTC. The encoded protein is CASSLPSYEQYF. The full variable domain, with the rest looked up from reference TRBV7-2 and TRBJ2-7, is GAGVSQSPSNKVTEKGKDVELRCDPISGHTALYWYRQSLGQGLEFLIYFQGNSAPDKSGLPSDRFSAERTGGSVSTLTIQRTQQEDSAVYLCASSLPSYEQYFGPGTRLTVT.

The genes are TRBV4-3 and TRBJ2-4; D call uncertain. The CDR3 length is 15 residues. The ends were cut back, 2 bases at V and 6 bases at J, with 14 bases in the middle. The germline gives CDR1 LGHNA, CDR2 YSLEER. CDR3 nucleotides: TGCGCCAGCAGCCAACTCCGGGCCCCCGGAAACATTCAGTACTTC. Translated: CASSQLRAPGNIQYF.

V is TRBV30 and J is TRBJ2-4, with TRBD1 matching over 8 bases. The J segment lost 7 bases and the V segment lost 1 base, leaving 0 bases of the junction unmatched. The length of the CDR3 is 12 residues. Germline lookup yields CDR1 GTSNPN and CDR2 SVGIG (reference sequence). The CDR3 is CAWSGQGNIQYF. The CDR3 DNA sequence: TGTGCCTGGAGTGGACAGGGGAACATTCAGTACTTC.

This clone was seen more than once but under ten times. The chain couples TRBV12-5 to TRBJ1-5; no firm D call. The V gene's germline CDR1 is LGHNT and CDR2 FRNRAP. The CDR3 is 12 residues long. The V end was cut by 1 base, the J end by 16 bases, with 14 bases between. This CDR3 is CASGLAHDHQHF. CDR3 DNA: TGTGCTAGTGGTTTGGCGCATGACCACCAACATTTT.

In this sample, this clone turned up a few times. The V call is TRBV11-2, the J call TRBJ2-7, with no clear D. V was trimmed by 1 base and J by 2 bases, leaving 3 bases between them. CDR3 length: 12 residues. Germline lookup yields CDR1 SGHAT and CDR2 FQNNGV. CDR3 DNA: TGTGCCAGCAGCTTAGTTCCCTACGAGCAGTACTTC. Translated: CASSLVPYEQYF.

This sequence joins TRBV6-1 and TRBJ1-2; no clear D. This CDR3 is 11 amino acids long. Trimming cost V 5 bases and J 5 bases, with 6 bases left between them. Germline CDR1 MNHNS, CDR2 SASEGT. The CDR3 region has the DNA TGTGCCAGCAGTCTGGGTTATGGCTACACCTTC. Its protein product is CASSLGYGYTF.

V is TRBV29-1 and J is TRBJ1-3; D is undetermined. CDR3 length equals 13 residues. CDR1 SQVTM and CDR2 ANQGSEA come from the germline V gene. V dropped 7 bases and J dropped 0 bases, with 10 bases sitting between them. For the CDR3, the DNA is TGCAGCGCTTGGGCCAACTCTGGAAACACCATATATTTT. Translation gives CSAWANSGNTIYF.

This clone was recorded only once. V gene TRBV7-9 combines with J gene TRBJ2-1, with TRBD1 as a possible D gene (6 bases). Trimming shortened V by 4 bases and J by 7 bases, and 17 bases separated the two germline ends. The CDR3 sequence is 15 residues long. Germline assignment: CDR1 SEHNR and CDR2 FQNEAQ (reference sequence). CDR3 sequence reads: CASSYHPEQGNEQFF. The DNA of the CDR3 is TGTGCCAGCAGCTATCACCCTGAACAGGGAAATGAGCAGTTCTTC.

V gene TRBV5-1 combines with J gene TRBJ1-4; D gene uncertain. The V end lost 4 bases, the J end lost 3 bases, and 16 bases lay between the germline ends. The CDR3 covers 16 residues. The V gene's germline CDR1 is SGHRS and CDR2 YFSETQ. The CDR3, as DNA: TGCGCCAGCAGCGTACAGCTCAGGACCTCTAATGAAAAACTGTTTTTT. Translated, it gives CASSVQLRTSNEKLFF.

The rearrangement uses TRBV5-1 and TRBJ1-1; possibly TRBD1 for D (6 bases). V was clipped by 2 bases and J by 6 bases, with 17 bases between them. CDR3 length: 15 residues. Germline CDR1 reads SGHRS; CDR2 reads YFSETQ. CDR3 DNA: TGCGCCAGCAGCTTACCGGGGGCGCAATTCGCTGAAGCTTTCTTT. The encoded protein is CASSLPGAQFAEAFF. Filled out from reference TRBV5-1 and TRBJ1-1, the complete variable domain reads KAGVTQTPRYLIKTRGQQVTLSCSPISGHRSVSWYQQTPGQGLQFLFEYFSETQRNKGNFPGRFSGRQFSNSRSEMNVSTLELGDSALYLCASSLPGAQFAEAFFGQGTRLTVV.

The chain recombines TRBV7-9 with TRBJ1-2, with TRBD1 matching over 7 bases. V lost 5 bases to trimming and J lost 8 bases; unmatched junction nucleotides: 8. This CDR3 spans 13 amino acids. Germline loops: CDR1 SEHNR, CDR2 FQNEAQ (reference sequence). In nucleotides, the CDR3 is TGTGCCAGCAGCCCCGGACAGGTCCAGGGCTACACCTTC. Encoded protein: CASSPGQVQGYTF.

J is TRBJ1-2 and V is TRBV11-2; 8 positions match TRBD1. V shed 5 bases and J 4 bases; nucleotides not matched to a gene: 9. CDR1 SGHAT and CDR2 FQNNGV come from the germline V gene. The CDR3 is 15 residues long. The CDR3 DNA sequence: TGTGCCAGCAGCCCCGGGGACAGGTTTCTCTATGGCTACACCTTC. Translating it yields CASSPGDRFLYGYTF.

The J gene is TRBJ2-6, the V gene TRBV30; D not resolved. The germline V and J ends were trimmed by 1 base and 4 bases, with 5 bases remaining between them. The CDR3 covers 13 residues. Germline V gene data show CDR1 as GTSNPN and CDR2 as SVGIG (reference sequence). The CDR3 region has the DNA TGTGCCTGGAGTGCGTACGGGGCCAACGTCCTGACTTTC. Protein sequence: CAWSAYGANVLTF.

The V gene is TRBV6-1, the J gene TRBJ2-1, with D tentatively TRBD1 (6 bases). Germline CDR1 and CDR2: MNHNS and SASEGT. This CDR3 spans 14 amino acids. V was clipped by 5 bases and J by 3 bases, with 11 bases between them. For the CDR3, the DNA is TGTGCCAGCAGTAAACAGGGTGACTACAATGAGCAGTTCTTC. Encoded protein: CASSKQGDYNEQFF.

With respect to this clone: The same CDR3 also results from other DNA sequences found in this sample. The J gene is TRBJ1-2, the V gene TRBV30; tentative D call: TRBD1 (6 bases). Germline assignment: CDR1 GTSNPN and CDR2 SVGIG (reference sequence). V lost 4 bases and J lost 4, with 13 bases in between. The CDR3 has 13 residues. DNA of the CDR3: TGTGCCTGGACTGTGGGGGCCGGCTATGGCTACACCTTC. The encoded protein is CAWTVGAGYGYTF.

The rearrangement links TRBV5-1 to TRBJ1-1; a weak D match, TRBD1 (6 bases). The V gene lost 0 bases and the J gene lost 3 bases, with 12 bases spanning the gap. The length of the CDR3 is 15 residues. Germline CDR1 reads SGHRS; CDR2 reads YFSETQ. CDR3: CASSLVIGGDTEAFF. The CDR3 nucleotides read TGCGCCAGCAGCTTGGTTATAGGGGGGGACACTGAAGCTTTCTTT.

This clone has only one observation. The chain couples TRBV30 to TRBJ2-2; either TRBD1 or TRBD2 may supply D (5 bases each). The CDR3 length is 13 residues. Germline CDR1 reads GTSNPN; CDR2 reads SVGIG (reference sequence). The ends were cut back, 3 bases at V and 4 bases at J, with 9 bases in the middle. In nucleotides, the CDR3 is TGTGCCTGGAGAGGGACGGCCACCGGGGAGCTGTTTTTT. Translation: CAWRGTATGELFF.

In regard to this clone: The sample contains more than one DNA sequence encoding this CDR3. The chain carries TRBV10-2 and TRBJ1-5, with D perhaps matching TRBD1 (5 bases). Trimming shortened V by 2 bases and J by 6 bases, and 8 bases separated the two germline ends. Germline lookup yields CDR1 WSHSY and CDR2 SAAADI. This CDR3 has 13 residues. For the CDR3, the DNA is TGCGCCAGCAGTGAGGGGGCTCGTCAGCCCCAGCATTTT. This gives the protein CASSEGARQPQHF.

This chain joins TRBV7-2 and TRBJ1-5; 10 bases align to TRBD1. The CDR3 loop spans 16 amino acids. Germline V CDR1 and CDR2: SGHTA, FQGNSA. The V gene end was trimmed by 5 bases and the J gene end by 4 bases; junction bases not matched to a gene: 8. CDR3 amino acids: CASSDPGQGKNQPQHF. Written as DNA, the CDR3 is TGTGCCAGCAGCGATCCGGGACAGGGGAAAAATCAGCCCCAGCATTTT.